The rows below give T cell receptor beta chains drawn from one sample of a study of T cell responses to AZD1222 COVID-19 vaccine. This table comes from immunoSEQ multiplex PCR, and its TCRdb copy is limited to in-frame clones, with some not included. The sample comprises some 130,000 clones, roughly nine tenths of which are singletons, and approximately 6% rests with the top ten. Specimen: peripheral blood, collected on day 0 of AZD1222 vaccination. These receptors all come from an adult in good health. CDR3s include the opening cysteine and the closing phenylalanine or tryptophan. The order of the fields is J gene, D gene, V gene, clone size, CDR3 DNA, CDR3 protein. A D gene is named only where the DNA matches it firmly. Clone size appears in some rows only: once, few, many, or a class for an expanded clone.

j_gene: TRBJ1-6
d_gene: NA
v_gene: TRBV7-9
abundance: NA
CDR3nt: TGTGCCAGCAGCGTCAGGGTTGTGGGGTCACCCCTCCACTTT
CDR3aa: CASSVRVVGSPLHF

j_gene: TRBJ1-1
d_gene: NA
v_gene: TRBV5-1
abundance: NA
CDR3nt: TGCGCCAGCAGCAGAACCCGGGTCCCCTTGACTGAAGCTTTCTTT
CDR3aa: CASSRTRVPLTEAFF

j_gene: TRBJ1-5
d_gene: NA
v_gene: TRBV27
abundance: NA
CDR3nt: TGTGCCAGCAGTCCCATTTCCTTCATCGGCGATCAGCCCCAGCATTTT
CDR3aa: CASSPISFIGDQPQHF

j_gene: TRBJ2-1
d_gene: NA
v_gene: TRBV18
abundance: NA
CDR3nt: TGTGCCAGCTCTGTGACTGTGGGGACGGGAAACAATGAGCAGTTCTTC
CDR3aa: CASSVTVGTGNNEQFF

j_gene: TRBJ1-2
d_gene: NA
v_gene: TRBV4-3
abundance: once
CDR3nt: TGCGCCAGCAGCCAAGATTCCCAGAGAGGGATGGGCTATGGCTACACCTTC
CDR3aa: CASSQDSQRGMGYGYTF

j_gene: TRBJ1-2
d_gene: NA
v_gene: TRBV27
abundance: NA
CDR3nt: TGTGCCAGCAGTTTACGGGACCCCGTCAACCTCTATGGCTACACCTTC
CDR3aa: CASSLRDPVNLYGYTF

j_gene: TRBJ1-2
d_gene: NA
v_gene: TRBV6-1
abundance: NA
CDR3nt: TGTGCCAGCAGTGAAGCTTTATCGGATGGCTACACCTTC
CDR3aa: CASSEALSDGYTF

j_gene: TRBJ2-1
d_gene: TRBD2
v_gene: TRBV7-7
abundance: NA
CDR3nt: TGTGCCAGCAGCTTTTTCGGGGGGACCTCCAATGAGCAGTTCTTC
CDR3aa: CASSFFGGTSNEQFF

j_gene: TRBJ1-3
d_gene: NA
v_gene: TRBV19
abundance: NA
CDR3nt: TGTGCCAGTAGTACAGGTTGGGGTTGGAACACCATATATTTT
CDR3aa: CASSTGWGWNTIYF

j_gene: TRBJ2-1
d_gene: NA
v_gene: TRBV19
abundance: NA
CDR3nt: TGTGCCAGTAGTATCGTTCGGGGGTACTACAATGAGCAGTTCTTC
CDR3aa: CASSIVRGYYNEQFF

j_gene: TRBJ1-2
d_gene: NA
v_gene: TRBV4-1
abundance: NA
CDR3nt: TGCGCCAGCAGCCCCCCGGCCAGGGCAAGGGGAAGCTACACCTTC
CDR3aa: CASSPPARARGSYTF

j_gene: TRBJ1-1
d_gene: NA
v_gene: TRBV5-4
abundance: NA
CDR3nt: TGTGCCAGCACGTTACAGGGTGGAACTGAAGCTTTCTTT
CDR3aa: CASTLQGGTEAFF

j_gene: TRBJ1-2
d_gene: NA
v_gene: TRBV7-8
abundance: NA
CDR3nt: TGTGCCAGCAGCTTAGATACATACATTGGGGGATATGGCTACACCTTC
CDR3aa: CASSLDTYIGGYGYTF

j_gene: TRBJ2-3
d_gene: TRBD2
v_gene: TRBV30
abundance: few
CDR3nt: TGTGCCTGGAGGAAGCGGGGGGGCTTGGATACGCAGTATTTT
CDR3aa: CAWRKRGGLDTQYF

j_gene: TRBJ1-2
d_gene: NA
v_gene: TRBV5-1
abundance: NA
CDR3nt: TGCGCCAGCAGCTTGGGTCCAAACTATGGCTACACCTTC
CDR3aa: CASSLGPNYGYTF

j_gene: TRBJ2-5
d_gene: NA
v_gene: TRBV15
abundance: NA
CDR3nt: TGTGCCACCAGCTATGCGTTGGGCCAAGAGACCCAGTACTTC
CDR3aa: CATSYALGQETQYF

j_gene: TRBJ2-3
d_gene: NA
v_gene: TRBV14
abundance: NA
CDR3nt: TGTGCCAGCAGCCATCCTACGGGACAACGCACAGATACGCAGTATTTT
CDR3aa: CASSHPTGQRTDTQYF

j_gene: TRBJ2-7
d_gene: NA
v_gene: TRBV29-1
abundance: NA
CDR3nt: TGCAGCGTTGAAGTCAGGGGATGGGAGCAGTACTTC
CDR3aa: CSVEVRGWEQYF

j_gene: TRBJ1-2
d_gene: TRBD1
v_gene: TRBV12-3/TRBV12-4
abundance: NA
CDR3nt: TGTGCCAGCAGCCAAAATGACAGGGACCACACCTTC
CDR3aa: CASSQNDRDHTF

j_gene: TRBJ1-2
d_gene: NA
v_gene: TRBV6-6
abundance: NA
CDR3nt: TGTGCCAGCAGCCCTAGCTCCCAGTATGGCTACACCTTC
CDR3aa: CASSPSSQYGYTF